The 20 T cell receptor beta chains in this list originate from one sample, sequenced in a study of blood T cell repertoires in COVID-19. Only in-frame clones appear in the TCRdb table, and some are missing; sequencing was by immunoSEQ multiplex PCR. The profile covers around 100,000 clones, with 70% to 90% appearing a single time and 4% to 6% taken by the ten largest. The specimen sequenced was peripheral blood. These receptors were obtained from a human donor in a cohort sampled during active COVID-19.

The V gene is TRBV5-8, the J gene TRBJ2-5; 14 nucleotides align to TRBD2. Germline V gene lookup returns CDR1 SGHTS and CDR2 YDEGEE. Germline trimming cut 4 bases from V and 0 bases from J; bases unmatched to any gene: 11. The CDR3 loop spans 19 amino acids. CDR3 sequence: CASSARTSGRRGYQETQYF. Here the CDR3 DNA reads TGTGCCAGCAGCGCCCGGACTAGCGGGAGGAGGGGGTACCAAGAGACCCAGTACTTC. Supplemented by reference TRBV5-8 and TRBJ2-5, the full variable domain reads EAGVTQSPTHLIKTRGQQATLRCSPISGHTSVYWYQQALGLGLQFLLWYDEGEERNRGNFPPRFSGRQFPNYSSELNVNALELEDSALYLCASSARTSGRRGYQETQYFGPGTRLLVL.

The chain joins TRBV6-6 to TRBJ1-6, with 10 bases matching TRBD1. V dropped 5 bases and J dropped 2; count of bases not matched to a gene: 6. Germline CDR1 MNHNY, CDR2 SVGAGI (reference sequence). There are 17 residues in the CDR3. CDR3 in DNA: TGTGCCAGCAGTCCTCGGGACAGGGGCGCCTATAATTCACCCCTCCACTTT. This translates into CASSPRDRGAYNSPLHF.

DNA of the CDR3: TGTGCCACCAGCCCTCGGGTCATGAACACTGAAGCTTTCTTT. It encodes CATSPRVMNTEAFF. The rearrangement links TRBV15 to TRBJ1-1; D uncertain. This CDR3 comprises 14 residues. The germline CDR1 and CDR2 sequences are LNHNV and YYDKDF (reference sequence). The ends were cut back, 5 bases at V and 0 bases at J, with 10 bases in the middle.

This clone has just a few counts. One end of the junction varies from germline; a read error may be responsible. The chain couples TRBV7-9 to TRBJ1-3; D is possibly TRBD1 (5 bases). Germline assignment: CDR1 SEHNR and CDR2 FQNEAQ (reference sequence). CDR3 size: 16 residues. CDR3 loop: CASSLLLGQGQNAIYF. The CDR3 DNA reads TGTGCCAGCAGCTTACTCCTTGGGCAGGGCCAAAACGCCATATATTTT.

J is TRBJ1-1 and V is TRBV29-1; D not resolved. V was cut by 4 bases and J by 8 bases, with 8 bases left in between. The CDR3 has 10 amino acids. Germline V gene sequence: CDR1 SQVTM, CDR2 ANQGSEA. The CDR3 loop is CSVGGSEAFF. CDR3 bases: TGCAGCGTTGGCGGGTCGGAAGCTTTCTTT.

The chain is built from TRBV28 and TRBJ2-7; 8 nucleotides match TRBD1. The CDR3 extends over 14 amino acids. CDR1 and CDR2 (germline): MDHEN, SYDVKM. V shed 6 bases and J 2 bases; nucleotides not matched to a gene: 6. The CDR3 spells CASSQDRETYEQYF. CDR3 DNA: TGTGCCAGCAGCCAGGACAGGGAGACCTACGAGCAGTACTTC.

The count of this clone is one. The CDR3 coding sequence is TGTGCCACCAGTGACAGCAGACAGGGGTCCTACGAGCAGTACTTC. Protein sequence: CATSDSRQGSYEQYF. The chain has TRBV24-1 and TRBJ2-7, with TRBD1 matching over 8 bases. The V segment lost 4 bases and the J segment 1 base; nucleotides outside the gene matches: 5. The CDR3 runs 15 residues. Germline V gene lookup returns CDR1 KGHDR and CDR2 SFDVKD.

The V call is TRBV12-5, the J call TRBJ2-1, with 10 bases identical to TRBD1. V lost 6 bases, J lost 4 bases, and 9 bases stayed unmatched. The CDR3 extends over 16 amino acids. Per germline, CDR1 LGHNT and CDR2 FRNRAP. The CDR3 nucleotides are TGTGCTAGTGGGTGGGAGGGGACAGGGGCTTACAATGAGCAGTTCTTC. Translated: CASGWEGTGAYNEQFF. Using reference TRBV12-5 and TRBJ2-1 for the parts outside the CDR3, the full variable domain is DARVTQTPRHKVTEMGQEVTMRCQPILGHNTVFWYRQTMMQGLELLAYFRNRAPLDDSGMPKDRFSAEMPDATLATLKIQPSEPRDSAVYFCASGWEGTGAYNEQFFGPGTRLTVL.

This chain uses TRBV10-3 with TRBJ1-1; no clear D. V gave up 4 bases and J gave up 1 base, with 7 bases separating them. CDR3 size: 13 residues. Germline values: CDR1 ENHRY, CDR2 SYGVKD. The CDR3 protein is CAISVTENTEAFF. The CDR3 bases are TGTGCCATCAGTGTAACAGAGAACACTGAAGCTTTCTTT.

This chain connects TRBV15 to TRBJ2-7; 9 bases are shared with TRBD1. The trim removed 0 bases at V and 2 bases at J, leaving 8 bases unmatched. The CDR3 consists of 17 residues. Looked up from germline, CDR1 is LNHNV and CDR2 is YYDKDF (reference sequence). The CDR3 DNA follows: TGTGCCACCAGCAGAGATAATGCCGGGACAGGGCCCTACGAGCAGTACTTC. Its protein is CATSRDNAGTGPYEQYF.

The V gene is TRBV2, the J gene TRBJ2-1, with 8 bases lining up with TRBD2. The CDR3 consists of 12 residues. Unmatched junction bases numbered 1, after V lost 7 bases and J lost 5 bases. The germline V gene encodes CDR1 SNHLY and CDR2 FYNNEI. Here the CDR3 reads CASKRENNEQFF. The CDR3 coding sequence is TGTGCCAGCAAGCGGGAGAACAATGAGCAGTTCTTC. The whole variable domain, remainder taken from reference TRBV2 and TRBJ2-1, is EPEVTQTPSHQVTQMGQEVILRCVPISNHLYFYWYRQILGQKVEFLVSFYNNEISEKSEIFDDQFSVERPDGSNFTLKIRSTKLEDSAMYFCASKRENNEQFFGPGTRLTVL.

J is TRBJ1-3 and V is TRBV5-1; a weak D match, TRBD1 (6 bases). Looked up from germline, CDR1 is SGHRS and CDR2 is YFSETQ. The length of the CDR3 is 16 residues. The V and J ends lost 0 bases and 7 bases respectively, with 17 bases between them. CDR3 sequence reads: CASSLAGTSYGNTIYF. The CDR3 nucleotides are TGCGCCAGCAGCTTGGCAGGGACAAGTTATGGTAACACCATATATTTT.

This sequence joins TRBV29-1 and TRBJ2-5, with D uncertain. Trimming took off 6 bases at V and 1 base at J, with 6 bases between the two ends. The germline gives CDR1 SQVTM, CDR2 ANQGSEA. The CDR3 has 11 residues. The DNA of the CDR3 is TGCAGCGTCACGAGCCAAGAGACCCAGTACTTC. As protein: CSVTSQETQYF. Variable domain in full (rest from reference TRBV29-1 and TRBJ2-5): SAVISQKPSRDICQRGTSLTIQCQVDSQVTMMFWYRQQPGQSLTLIATANQGSEATYESGFVIDKFPISRPNLTFSTLTVSNMSPEDSSIYLCSVTSQETQYFGPGTRLLVL.

Remarks on this clone: The sample carries other DNA sequences with the same CDR3. The J gene is TRBJ2-5, the V gene TRBV18; 11 bases line up with TRBD2. Germline CDR1 is KGHSH and CDR2 is LQKENI. The CDR3 is made up of 14 amino acids. With V trimmed by 3 bases and J by 4 bases, 1 base remained unmatched. The CDR3 sequence is CASSPGLAGETQYF. The CDR3, as DNA: TGTGCCAGCTCACCCGGACTAGCGGGAGAGACCCAGTACTTC.

The chain is built from TRBV5-1 and TRBJ2-1; possibly TRBD2 for D (5 bases). V lost 0 bases and J 15 bases, leaving 13 bases between the germline ends. Germline-derived CDR1 and CDR2 are SGHRS and YFSETQ. The CDR3 spans 12 residues. The CDR3 DNA follows: TGCGCCAGCAGCTTGGCCTTCGGGGTTCTGTTCTTC. It yields the protein CASSLAFGVLFF.

This chain connects TRBV6-5 to TRBJ2-5, with TRBD1 matching over 10 bases. This CDR3 is 15 amino acids long. The V segment lost 8 bases and the J segment 3 bases; nucleotides outside the gene matches: 9. Germline lookup yields CDR1 MNHEY and CDR2 SVGAGI. The CDR3 sequence: CASSFRDRGKETQYF. In nucleotides, the CDR3 is TGTGCCAGCTCTTTCCGGGACAGGGGAAAAGAGACCCAGTACTTC.

V gene TRBV2 combines with J gene TRBJ1-2, with TRBD1 matching over 9 bases. The trim removed 1 base at V and 7 bases at J, leaving 4 bases unmatched. Looked up from germline, CDR1 is SNHLY and CDR2 is FYNNEI. The CDR3 contains 14 residues. The CDR3 spells CASSEERQGGGYTF. As DNA, the CDR3 is TGTGCCAGCAGTGAAGAGAGACAGGGGGGTGGCTACACCTTC.

The CDR3 region is CASSQENFDRGHQPQHF. The CDR3 nucleotides are TGCGCCAGCAGCCAAGAAAACTTTGACAGGGGACATCAGCCCCAGCATTTT. The rearrangement links TRBV4-1 to TRBJ1-5, with TRBD1 matching 8 bases. Losses at the gene ends were 0 bases for V and 5 bases for J; bases not matched to a gene: 9. The CDR3 spans 17 residues. Germline V gene sequence: CDR1 MGHRA, CDR2 YSYEKL.

V usage is TRBV15 and J usage is TRBJ2-7, with D possibly matching TRBD2 (6 bases). The V end was cut by 2 bases, the J end by 6 bases, with 8 bases between. Germline loops: CDR1 LNHNV, CDR2 YYDKDF (reference sequence). This CDR3 contains 12 residues. This CDR3 is CATSRRGFEQYF. CDR3 sequence (DNA): TGTGCCACCAGCAGACGGGGGTTCGAGCAGTACTTC.

The chain uses TRBV4-2 and TRBJ1-6, with D unclear. The germline V and J ends were trimmed by 0 bases and 0 bases, with 21 bases remaining between them. This CDR3 is built from 21 residues. Germline CDR1 reads LGHNA; CDR2 reads YNFKEQ. CDR3 residues: CASSQEGLTKNRGSYNSPLHF. The CDR3, as DNA: TGTGCCAGCAGCCAAGAAGGCCTAACCAAGAACCGCGGCTCCTATAATTCACCCCTCCACTTT.